This section outlines one T cell receptor beta chain sequence together with its context. The protocol was immunoSEQ multiplex PCR, while the TCRdb copy is restricted to in-frame clones and leaves out a portion. The data hold a few hundred thousand clones, with less than 90% observed a single time. This record belongs to a study of blood T cell repertoires in COVID-19. Study at large: Collection of acute and convalescent COVID-19 samples took place in the United States, Italy and Spain.

The sample taken for sequencing was peripheral blood. This clonotype was obtained from an elderly woman with active or convalescent COVID-19.

The CDR3 sequence is CASSRTSGTDTQYF. CDR3 DNA sequence: TGCGCCAGCAGCCGGACTAGCGGCACAGATACGCAGTATTTT. This rearrangement joins TRBV5-1 to TRBJ2-3, with TRBD2 matching 9 bases. The CDR3 extends over 14 amino acids. Germline CDR1 reads SGHRS; CDR2 reads YFSETQ. The V and J ends lost 4 bases and 1 base, in that order; junction bases with no gene match: 1.